This is a list of T cell receptor beta chains from one sample in a study of blood T cells in healthy people across ages. MiXCR was run by TCRdb on the 5' RACE reads, yielding one entry per CDR3 protein. The table has about 1,400,000 distinct CDR3 sequences, approximately 40% seen once. Material for sequencing was blood. The origin of the receptors is a woman aged 18-35 years in good health. Each CDR3 is given with its conserved first and last residue. D genes are given only for firm matches. Clone size appears in some rows only: once, few, many, or a class for an expanded clone.

CDR3 protein: CASSYGWYNEQYF
CDR3 DNA: TGTGCCAGCAGTTACGGTTGGTACAATGAGCAGTACTTC
J gene: TRBJ2-7
CDR3 length: 13
D gene: NA
clone size: NA
V gene: TRBV6-5

CDR3 protein: CASSQGERGANDGYTF
CDR3 DNA: TGTGCCAGCAGCCAAGGGGAAAGGGGCGCTAACGATGGCTACACCTTC
J gene: TRBJ1-2
CDR3 length: 16
D gene: NA
clone size: once
V gene: TRBV3-1

CDR3 protein: CAISVGPGGRQAGLQETQYF
CDR3 DNA: TGTGCCATCAGTGTTGGTCCCGGCGGTAGGCAGGCCGGCCTCCAAGAGACCCAGTACTTC
J gene: TRBJ2-5
CDR3 length: 20
D gene: NA
clone size: few
V gene: TRBV10-3

CDR3 protein: CASSRTGTRQETQYF
CDR3 DNA: TGTGCCAGCAGCCGGACAGGTACCCGTCAAGAGACCCAGTACTTC
J gene: TRBJ2-5
CDR3 length: 15
D gene: TRBD1
clone size: few
V gene: TRBV6-2/TRBV6-3

CDR3 protein: CASSRPFGDEQYF
CDR3 DNA: TGTGCCAGCAGTCGTCCGTTTGGGGACGAGCAGTACTTC
J gene: TRBJ2-7
CDR3 length: 13
D gene: NA
clone size: NA
V gene: TRBV6-5

CDR3 protein: CASSPPGPTYYEQYF
CDR3 DNA: TGCGCCAGCAGCCCACCAGGGCCGACCTATTACGAGCAGTACTTC
J gene: TRBJ2-7
CDR3 length: 15
D gene: NA
clone size: NA
V gene: TRBV5-1

CDR3 protein: CASSQTGLREKLFF
CDR3 DNA: TGCGCCAGCAGCCAGACAGGGTTGCGGGAAAAACTGTTTTTT
J gene: TRBJ1-4
CDR3 length: 14
D gene: TRBD1
clone size: few
V gene: TRBV5-1

CDR3 protein: CASEGGVASRVPYNEQYF
CDR3 DNA: TGCGCCAGCGAAGGTGGAGTCGCCTCCAGAGTCCCCTACAATGAGCAGTACTTC
J gene: TRBJ2-7
CDR3 length: 18
D gene: NA
clone size: few
V gene: TRBV5-1

CDR3 protein: CASSLASGGEDTQYF
CDR3 DNA: TGTGCCAGCAGCCTGGCTAGCGGGGGGGAAGATACGCAGTATTTT
J gene: TRBJ2-3
CDR3 length: 15
D gene: TRBD2
clone size: NA
V gene: TRBV7-3

CDR3 protein: CASSYLSQPQHF
CDR3 DNA: TGTGCCAGCAGTTACTTGAGTCAGCCCCAGCATTTT
J gene: TRBJ1-5
CDR3 length: 12
D gene: NA
clone size: NA
V gene: TRBV12-3/TRBV12-4

CDR3 protein: CASSLSPGANVLTF
CDR3 DNA: TGTGCCAGCAGCCTTTCGCCTGGGGCCAACGTCCTGACTTTC
J gene: TRBJ2-6
CDR3 length: 14
D gene: NA
clone size: many
V gene: TRBV12-3/TRBV12-4

CDR3 protein: CASSLTGVLTPTMGEQFF
CDR3 DNA: TGTGCCAGCAGCCTGACAGGAGTCCTCACTCCTACGATGGGGGAGCAGTTCTTC
J gene: TRBJ2-1
CDR3 length: 18
D gene: NA
clone size: NA
V gene: TRBV7-6

CDR3 protein: CASSLDGWAAPQHF
CDR3 DNA: TGTGCCAGCAGTTTGGACGGATGGGCAGCGCCCCAGCATTTT
J gene: TRBJ1-5
CDR3 length: 14
D gene: NA
clone size: NA
V gene: TRBV12-3/TRBV12-4

CDR3 protein: CASSHGGGVYEQFF
CDR3 DNA: TGCGCCAGCAGCCATGGGGGGGGTGTGTATGAGCAGTTCTTC
J gene: TRBJ2-1
CDR3 length: 14
D gene: TRBD2
clone size: NA
V gene: TRBV4-1

CDR3 protein: CASSLGPQGATDTQYF
CDR3 DNA: TGTGCCAGCAGCTTAGGGCCACAGGGGGCAACAGATACGCAGTATTTT
J gene: TRBJ2-3
CDR3 length: 16
D gene: TRBD1
clone size: NA
V gene: TRBV7-9

CDR3 protein: CATQIFGTANFYEQYF
CDR3 DNA: TGTGCCACCCAGATATTCGGTACAGCGAATTTCTACGAGCAGTACTTC
J gene: TRBJ2-7
CDR3 length: 16
D gene: NA
clone size: NA
V gene: TRBV10-3

CDR3 protein: CASSYRLGLTSYNEQYF
CDR3 DNA: TGCGCCAGCAGCTACCGCCTCGGGCTAACCTCCTACAATGAGCAGTACTTC
J gene: TRBJ2-7
CDR3 length: 17
D gene: NA
clone size: NA
V gene: TRBV4-1

CDR3 protein: CASGGGLAGGLETQYF
CDR3 DNA: TGTGCCTCCGGAGGGGGGCTAGCGGGAGGATTAGAGACCCAGTACTTC
J gene: TRBJ2-5
CDR3 length: 16
D gene: TRBD2
clone size: NA
V gene: TRBV10-3

CDR3 protein: CASSLSGSLTYNEQFF
CDR3 DNA: TGTGCCAGCAGCTTGAGTGGGAGCCTCACCTACAATGAGCAGTTCTTC
J gene: TRBJ2-1
CDR3 length: 16
D gene: NA
clone size: NA
V gene: TRBV7-2

CDR3 protein: CASSVWDSAYNEQFF
CDR3 DNA: TGTGCCAGCAGTGTTTGGGACAGCGCCTACAATGAGCAGTTCTTC
J gene: TRBJ2-1
CDR3 length: 15
D gene: TRBD1
clone size: NA
V gene: TRBV6-4

CDR3 protein: CAITETTGDYNEQYF
CDR3 DNA: TGTGCCATCACGGAAACAACAGGGGACTACAATGAGCAGTACTTC
J gene: TRBJ2-7
CDR3 length: 15
D gene: NA
clone size: NA
V gene: TRBV10-3

CDR3 protein: CASSTQQGRNYSEQFF
CDR3 DNA: TGTGCCAGTAGTACCCAACAGGGGAGGAACTACAGTGAGCAGTTCTTC
J gene: TRBJ2-1
CDR3 length: 16
D gene: NA
clone size: NA
V gene: TRBV19

CDR3 protein: CASSPWTEEETQYF
CDR3 DNA: TGTGCCAGCAGCCCCTGGACAGAAGAAGAGACCCAGTACTTC
J gene: TRBJ2-5
CDR3 length: 14
D gene: NA
clone size: few
V gene: TRBV6-2/TRBV6-3

CDR3 protein: CAGSETTGAYNEQFF
CDR3 DNA: TGTGCCGGCAGCGAGACTACGGGGGCCTACAATGAGCAGTTCTTC
J gene: TRBJ2-1
CDR3 length: 15
D gene: NA
clone size: NA
V gene: TRBV7-2

CDR3 protein: CSAIDRVIHTEAFF
CDR3 DNA: TGCAGTGCAATCGACAGGGTAATACACACTGAAGCTTTCTTT
J gene: TRBJ1-1
CDR3 length: 14
D gene: TRBD1
clone size: few
V gene: TRBV20-1

CDR3 protein: CASSELGNPPGGTDTQYF
CDR3 DNA: TGCGCCAGCAGTGAGCTGGGGAACCCTCCTGGGGGCACAGATACGCAGTATTTT
J gene: TRBJ2-3
CDR3 length: 18
D gene: NA
clone size: NA
V gene: TRBV10-2

CDR3 protein: CAITREDTGELFF
CDR3 DNA: TGTGCCATCACGAGGGAGGACACCGGGGAGCTGTTTTTT
J gene: TRBJ2-2
CDR3 length: 13
D gene: NA
clone size: NA
V gene: TRBV10-3

CDR3 protein: CATNRDSGANIQYF
CDR3 DNA: TGTGCCACCAACAGAGATTCCGGGGCCAACATTCAGTACTTC
J gene: TRBJ2-4
CDR3 length: 14
D gene: NA
clone size: NA
V gene: TRBV15

CDR3 protein: CAWSVPEARKINEQFF
CDR3 DNA: TGTGCCTGGAGTGTACCTGAGGCTAGAAAGATCAATGAGCAGTTCTTC
J gene: TRBJ2-1
CDR3 length: 16
D gene: NA
clone size: NA
V gene: TRBV30

CDR3 protein: CASYTFRTSGYNEQYF
CDR3 DNA: TGTGCCAGCTACACTTTTCGGACTAGCGGCTACAATGAGCAGTACTTC
J gene: TRBJ2-5
CDR3 length: 16
D gene: TRBD2
clone size: once
V gene: TRBV27

CDR3 protein: CASGWGPGNTIYF
CDR3 DNA: TGTGCTAGTGGCTGGGGGCCGGGAAACACCATATATTTT
J gene: TRBJ1-3
CDR3 length: 13
D gene: NA
clone size: NA
V gene: TRBV12-5

CDR3 protein: CASSQEGASSNQPQHF
CDR3 DNA: TGCGCCAGCAGCCAAGAAGGAGCATCTAGCAATCAGCCCCAGCATTTT
J gene: TRBJ1-5
CDR3 length: 16
D gene: NA
clone size: few
V gene: TRBV4-1

CDR3 protein: CASSLGRGDDEQFF
CDR3 DNA: TGCGCCAGCAGTTTGGGAAGGGGGGATGATGAGCAGTTCTTC
J gene: TRBJ2-1
CDR3 length: 14
D gene: NA
clone size: NA
V gene: TRBV5-1

CDR3 protein: CSVEETGSRTDTQYF
CDR3 DNA: TGCAGCGTTGAAGAAACGGGGTCTCGCACAGATACGCAGTATTTT
J gene: TRBJ2-3
CDR3 length: 15
D gene: NA
clone size: NA
V gene: TRBV29-1

CDR3 protein: CATGDSGGSYEQYF
CDR3 DNA: TGTGCCACCGGGGACAGCGGGGGCTCCTACGAGCAGTACTTC
J gene: TRBJ2-7
CDR3 length: 14
D gene: NA
clone size: NA
V gene: TRBV7-9

CDR3 protein: CASSLVSRVDGYTF
CDR3 DNA: TGTGCCAGCAGCCTTGTTTCTCGGGTGGATGGCTACACCTTC
J gene: TRBJ1-2
CDR3 length: 14
D gene: NA
clone size: NA
V gene: TRBV12-3/TRBV12-4

CDR3 protein: CASSPQGTYSYNEQFF
CDR3 DNA: TGTGCCAGCAGTCCCCAAGGGACATACTCCTACAATGAGCAGTTCTTC
J gene: TRBJ2-1
CDR3 length: 16
D gene: NA
clone size: NA
V gene: TRBV6-6

CDR3 protein: CASSDGGDYGYTF
CDR3 DNA: TGTGCCAGCAGTGACGGCGGCGACTATGGCTACACCTTC
J gene: TRBJ1-2
CDR3 length: 13
D gene: NA
clone size: NA
V gene: TRBV6-5

CDR3 protein: CSVVVAGGTQYF
CDR3 DNA: TGCAGCGTTGTCGTGGCCGGGGGGACCCAGTACTTC
J gene: TRBJ2-5
CDR3 length: 12
D gene: NA
clone size: few
V gene: TRBV29-1

CDR3 protein: CSARDGAYTSTDTQYF
CDR3 DNA: TGCAGTGCTAGAGATGGAGCTTACACTAGCACAGATACGCAGTATTTT
J gene: TRBJ2-3
CDR3 length: 16
D gene: NA
clone size: few
V gene: TRBV20-1

CDR3 protein: CSARDVSGSGGGAVNEQFF
CDR3 DNA: TGCAGTGCTAGAGATGTATCCGGGTCGGGCGGGGGGGCGGTGAATGAGCAGTTCTTC
J gene: TRBJ2-1
CDR3 length: 19
D gene: TRBD2
clone size: NA
V gene: TRBV20-1